This T cell receptor (beta chain) was observed in a study of blood T cell repertoires in COVID-19. Trimming took 2 bases from V and 3 from J; bases not matched to a gene: 5. The CDR3 covers 15 residues. Germline CDR1 is SEHNR and CDR2 is FQNEAQ (reference sequence). Donors in Cohort 3 counted as recovered after two negative PCRs, clearance, or symptom resolution. Here immunoSEQ multiplex PCR was the method, and the copy in TCRdb shows in-frame clones only, minus some. The table records 200,000 or so clones, more than 80% of them present only once. Input material: PBMCs or T cells enriched from blood (not recorded which). The clonotype comes from a woman between 18 and 29 years old who had recovered from COVID-19. The rearrangement joins TRBV7-9 to TRBJ2-7, with 9 bases matching TRBD2. The CDR3 nucleotides read TGTGCCAGCAGCTTAATCCTAGCGGGGAACTACGAGCAGTACTTC. Residues: CASSLILAGNYEQYF. The whole variable domain, filled in from reference TRBV7-9 and TRBJ2-7, reads DTGVSQNPRHKITKRGQNVTFRCDPISEHNRLYWYRQTLGQGPEFLTYFQNEAQLEKSRLLSDRFSAERPKGSFSTLEIQRTEQGDSAMYLCASSLILAGNYEQYFGPGTRLTVT.